What follows describes a single T cell receptor beta chain. Its antigen is unknown. The junction shows a germline mismatch at one end, possibly a read error. The CDR3 consists of 14 residues. Germline V gene lookup returns CDR1 SGHRS and CDR2 YFSETQ. Clones were sequenced by immunoSEQ multiplex PCR, and TCRdb holds only the in-frame ones, with some missing. This sample has approximately 100,000 clones, with around 85% found just once. These data are taken from a study of OX40 agonist ivuxolimab in advanced cancers. Study-wide findings and caveats: The antigens recognized by the expanded peripheral T cells, that is their antigen specificity, were not determined.

Peripheral blood came from all dose cohorts at three timepoints. J is TRBJ2-7 and V is TRBV5-1, with D possibly matching TRBD2 (7 bases). Material: CD4+ or CD8+ T cells sorted from blood, obtained in a trial of the OX40 agonist ivuxolimab. The source of this sequence is an adult with an advanced solid tumor such as melanoma, head and neck, liver or kidney cancer. CDR3 DNA: TGCGCCAGCAGCGCGCCGGGGGGCTCCAACGAGCAGTACTTC. Protein product: CASSAPGGSNEQYF.